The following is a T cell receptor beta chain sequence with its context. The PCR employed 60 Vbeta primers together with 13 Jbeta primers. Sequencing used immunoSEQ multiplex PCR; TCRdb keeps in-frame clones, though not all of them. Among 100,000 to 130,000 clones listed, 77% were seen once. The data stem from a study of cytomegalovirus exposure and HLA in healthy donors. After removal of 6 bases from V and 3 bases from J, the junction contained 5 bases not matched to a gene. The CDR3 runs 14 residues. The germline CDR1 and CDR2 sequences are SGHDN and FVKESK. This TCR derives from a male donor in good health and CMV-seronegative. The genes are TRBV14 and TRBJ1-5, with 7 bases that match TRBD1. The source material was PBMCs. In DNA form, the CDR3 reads TGTGCCAGCAGTCGGACAGGCGTCAATCAGCCCCAGCATTTT. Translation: CASSRTGVNQPQHF.